This entry lists 19 T cell receptor beta chains sequenced from one sample in a study of shared clonotypes between healthy human individuals. The method was immunoSEQ multiplex PCR; TCRdb's version includes in-frame clones alone and lacks a portion of them. In the table there are around 690,000 clones, 90% of which are singletons. The sequenced sample was memory CD8+ T cells from PBMCs. Subset defined: CD45RO+ cells pooled with CCR7-negative TemRA cells. The receptor set was obtained from a man between 18 and 35 years old in good health. Some clones in this sample may be carry-over from other donors' samples.

This rearrangement joins TRBV19 to TRBJ2-1; either TRBD1 or TRBD2 may supply D (7 bases each). The CDR3 is 17 residues long. The germline CDR1 and CDR2 sequences are LNHDA and SQIVND (reference sequence). Trimming left V 6 bases short and J 4 bases short, with 22 bases between. Written as DNA, the CDR3 is TGTGCCAGTAGCTCTACTAGGGGGGGACAGATATACAATGAGCAGTTCTTC. Protein: CASSSTRGGQIYNEQFF.

The rearrangement uses TRBV7-9 and TRBJ2-3; 10 bases match TRBD2. Per germline, CDR1 SEHNR and CDR2 FQNEAQ (reference sequence). The CDR3 extends over 17 amino acids. J lost 2 bases, V lost 5 bases, and 10 bases had no gene match. The CDR3 nucleotides are TGTGCCAGCAGCCAGGGAGCGGGAGGGTATACCACAGATACGCAGTATTTT. Its protein is CASSQGAGGYTTDTQYF.

The gene calls are TRBV18 and TRBJ2-7; D is possibly TRBD2 (6 bases). Germline V gives CDR1 KGHSH, CDR2 LQKENI. The CDR3 is 16 residues long. Trimming removed 3 bases from V and 3 bases from J, with 18 bases in between. The CDR3, as DNA: TGTGCCAGCTCACCGGAGGCGGGAACCCTCAACTACGAGCAGTACTTC. This translates into CASSPEAGTLNYEQYF.

The rearrangement uses TRBV6-1 and TRBJ1-3; a weak D match, TRBD1 (5 bases). CDR1 is MNHNS, CDR2 SASEGT, per germline. This CDR3 has 15 amino acids. The V and J ends lost 6 bases and 0 bases respectively, with 12 bases between them. The CDR3 spells CASRVDRLSGNTIYF. The CDR3 DNA reads as TGTGCCAGCAGAGTAGACAGACTCTCTGGAAACACCATATATTTT.

The rearrangement joins TRBV19 to TRBJ2-5; TRBD1 agrees at 9 bases. The J segment lost 2 bases and the V segment lost 5 bases, leaving 6 bases of the junction unmatched. Germline values: CDR1 LNHDA, CDR2 SQIVND (reference sequence). CDR3 length: 15 amino acids. The CDR3 sequence: CASSHMGTGQETQYF. Written as DNA, the CDR3 is TGTGCCAGTAGTCATATGGGGACAGGGCAAGAGACCCAGTACTTC.

The chain is built from TRBV9 and TRBJ2-2; D possibly corresponds to TRBD2 (5 bases). The germline V and J ends were trimmed by 3 bases and 7 bases, with 22 bases remaining between them. The CDR3 runs 17 residues. Germline CDR1 and CDR2: SGDLS and YYNGEE. Here the CDR3 DNA reads TGTGCCAGCAGCGCCTATCAGAGGGCTGGGTTGGTCGGGGAGCTGTTTTTT. Translation gives CASSAYQRAGLVGELFF.

The chain links TRBV27 to TRBJ2-7; D uncertain. Germline-derived CDR1 and CDR2 are MNHEY and SMNVEV (reference sequence). The CDR3 runs 16 residues. Trimming took off 3 bases at V and 2 bases at J, with 17 bases between the two ends. The CDR3 loop reads CASSLSYGTVTYEQYF. The CDR3 nucleotides read TGTGCCAGCAGTTTGTCGTACGGCACAGTAACCTACGAGCAGTACTTC.

This clone was counted a few times. V is TRBV30 and J is TRBJ1-4; the match to TRBD1 covers 11 bases. The CDR3 has 15 amino acids. Germline CDR1 GTSNPN, CDR2 SVGIG (reference sequence). The ends lost 2 bases at V and 7 bases at J; junction bases unmatched: 6. CDR3 nucleotide sequence: TGTGCCTGGAGTACAGGGACAGGGGGAGGTGAAAAACTGTTTTTT. This sequence encodes CAWSTGTGGGEKLFF.

This clone occurred a few times. V usage is TRBV9 and J usage is TRBJ2-7, with D maybe TRBD1 (5 bases). The germline V gene encodes CDR1 SGDLS and CDR2 YYNGEE. Between the trimmed V and J ends, which lost 0 bases and 4 bases, there was a span of 11 bases. This CDR3 has 14 residues. The CDR3 DNA is TGTGCCAGCAGCGTAGGTTCAGGGCGGTACGAGCAGTACTTC. It encodes CASSVGSGRYEQYF.

This CDR3 reads CASSLETSAVAGQFF. The CDR3, as DNA: TGTGCCAGCAGCTTAGAGACTAGCGCCGTTGCCGGGCAGTTCTTC. The J gene is TRBJ2-1, the V gene TRBV7-9; 8 bases line up with TRBD2. The germline gives CDR1 SEHNR, CDR2 FQNEAQ (reference sequence). V lost 1 base to trimming and J lost 12 bases; unmatched junction nucleotides: 11. The CDR3 contains 15 residues.

The chain couples TRBV10-1 to TRBJ2-1; a weak D match, TRBD2 (7 bases). The germline CDR1 and CDR2 sequences are WNHNN and SYGVQD (reference sequence). This CDR3 is built from 14 residues. The V end was cut by 5 bases, the J end by 6 bases, with 14 bases between. CDR3 nucleotide sequence: TGCGCCAGCAGTCTGGGGGGGCCCCCCAATGAGCAGTTCTTC. This gives the protein CASSLGGPPNEQFF.

As for this clone: The same CDR3 can be traced to other DNA sequences in this sample. This chain links TRBV9 with TRBJ2-2; D remains unclear. CDR1 and CDR2 (germline): SGDLS, YYNGEE. Trimming removed 1 base from V and 6 bases from J, with 4 bases in between. The CDR3 is 12 residues long. CDR3 loop: CASSVNSGELFF. For the CDR3, the DNA is TGTGCCAGCAGCGTAAATTCCGGGGAGCTGTTTTTT.

The CDR3 DNA reads TGTGCCAGCAGCGGGGAGGGAATAGTCTACGAGCAGTACTTC. As protein: CASSGEGIVYEQYF. This rearrangement joins TRBV5-3 to TRBJ2-7; TRBD2 agrees at 7 bases. Being an ORF, TRBV5-3 has a function that is uncertain. This CDR3 contains 14 residues. V dropped 8 bases and J dropped 3; count of bases not matched to a gene: 11.

The gene calls are TRBV7-8 and TRBJ2-1; D possibly corresponds to TRBD2 (7 bases). V lost 5 bases and J 6 bases, leaving 17 bases between the germline ends. The germline V gene has CDR1 SGHVS and CDR2 FQNEAQ. The CDR3 has 15 amino acids. CDR3 amino acids: CASSRGAGVGNEQFF. CDR3 nucleotides: TGTGCCAGCAGCCGGGGGGCGGGAGTGGGCAATGAGCAGTTCTTC. The full variable domain, with the rest looked up from reference TRBV7-8 and TRBJ2-1, is GAGVSQSPRYKVAKRGQDVALRCDPISGHVSLFWYQQALGQGPEFLTYFQNEAQLDKSGLPSDRFFAERPEGSVSTLKIQRTQQEDSAVYLCASSRGAGVGNEQFFGPGTRLTVL.

In its sample, this clone was seen a few times. The V call is TRBV9, the J call TRBJ2-3; weak D call: TRBD2 (6 bases). The CDR3 spans 15 residues. Germline-derived CDR1 and CDR2 are SGDLS and YYNGEE. V was pared by 0 bases and J by 6 bases, with 14 bases between. In nucleotides, the CDR3 is TGTGCCAGCAGCGTAGAGACGGGAGAAGTGGATACGCAGTATTTT. Its protein is CASSVETGEVDTQYF. Full variable domain (outside the CDR3, taken from reference TRBV9 and TRBJ2-3): DSGVTQTPKHLITATGQRVTLRCSPRSGDLSVYWYQQSLDQGLQFLIQYYNGEERAKGNILERFSAQQFPDLHSELNLSSLELGDSALYFCASSVETGEVDTQYFGPGTRLTVL.

This chain uses TRBV15 with TRBJ1-2; D is undetermined. The CDR3 has 12 residues. Trimming pared 3 bases from V and 7 bases from J, leaving 9 bases between. CDR1 and CDR2 (germline): LNHNV, YYDKDF (reference sequence). CDR3 DNA: TGTGCCACCAGCAGTGGCCGTTCTGGCTACACCTTC. It encodes CATSSGRSGYTF.

The J gene is TRBJ2-5, the V gene TRBV13; 9 bases map to TRBD2. The CDR3 totals 16 residues. J lost 4 bases, V lost 3 bases, and 9 bases had no gene match. Germline assignment: CDR1 PRHDT and CDR2 FYEKMQ (reference sequence). The CDR3 loop reads CASSLGGGRAPETQYF. For the CDR3, the DNA is TGTGCCAGCAGCTTGGGGGGCGGGAGGGCTCCAGAGACCCAGTACTTC.

The rearrangement links TRBV5-6 to TRBJ2-7; 8 nucleotides line up with TRBD2. J was trimmed by 0 bases and V by 1 base; bases with no gene match: 15. CDR1 is SGHDT, CDR2 YYEEEE, per germline. This CDR3 is built from 19 residues. The CDR3 DNA follows: TGTGCCAGCAGCTTGACGGTGGGTAGCGGGACTCCCGTCTCCTACGAGCAGTACTTC. It encodes CASSLTVGSGTPVSYEQYF.

The rearrangement joins TRBV11-1 to TRBJ2-1; a possible D gene is TRBD1 (6 bases). V was cut by 2 bases and J by 11 bases, with 22 bases left in between. The CDR3 sequence is 16 residues long. Germline V gives CDR1 SGHAT, CDR2 FQDESV (reference sequence). CDR3 amino acids: CASSLNNMAGDLKQFF. DNA for the CDR3: TGTGCCAGCAGCTTAAATAATATGGCAGGGGACCTCAAGCAGTTCTTC.